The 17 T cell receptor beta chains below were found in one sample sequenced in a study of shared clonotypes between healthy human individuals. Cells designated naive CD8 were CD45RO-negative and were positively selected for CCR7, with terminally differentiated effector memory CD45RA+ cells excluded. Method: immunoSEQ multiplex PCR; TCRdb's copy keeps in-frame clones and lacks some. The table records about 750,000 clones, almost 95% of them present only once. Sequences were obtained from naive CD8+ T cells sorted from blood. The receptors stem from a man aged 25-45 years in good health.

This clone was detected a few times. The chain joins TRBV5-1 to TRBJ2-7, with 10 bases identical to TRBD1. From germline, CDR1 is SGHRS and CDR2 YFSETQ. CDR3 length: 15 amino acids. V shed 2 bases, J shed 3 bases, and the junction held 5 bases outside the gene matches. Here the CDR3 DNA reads TGCGCCAGCAGCTTAGGGACAGGGGAAGGCTACGAGCAGTACTTC. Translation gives CASSLGTGEGYEQYF.

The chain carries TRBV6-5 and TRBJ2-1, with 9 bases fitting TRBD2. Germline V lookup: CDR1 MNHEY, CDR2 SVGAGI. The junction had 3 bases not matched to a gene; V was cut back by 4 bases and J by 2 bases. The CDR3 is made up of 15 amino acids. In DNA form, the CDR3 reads TGTGCCAGCAGTTTCTTAGCGGGGGCCTACAATGAGCAGTTCTTC. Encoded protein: CASSFLAGAYNEQFF.

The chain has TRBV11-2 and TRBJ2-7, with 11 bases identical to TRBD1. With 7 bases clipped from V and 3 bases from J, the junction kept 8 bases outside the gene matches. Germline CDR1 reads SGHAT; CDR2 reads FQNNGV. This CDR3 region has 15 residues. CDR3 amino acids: CASIQGTGGHYEQYF. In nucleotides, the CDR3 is TGTGCCAGCATACAAGGGACAGGGGGTCACTACGAGCAGTACTTC.

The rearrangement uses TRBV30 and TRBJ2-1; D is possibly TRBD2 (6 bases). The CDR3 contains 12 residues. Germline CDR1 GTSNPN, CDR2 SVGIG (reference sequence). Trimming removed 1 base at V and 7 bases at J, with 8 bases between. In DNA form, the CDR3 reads TGTGCCTGGAGTGGGGAGGTAAATGAGCAGTTCTTC. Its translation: CAWSGEVNEQFF.

The CDR3 reads CASSFAGDTQYF. CDR3 nucleotides: TGTGCCAGCAGCTTCGCGGGAGATACGCAGTATTTT. The rearrangement uses TRBV11-3 and TRBJ2-3; a weak D match, TRBD2 (5 bases). This CDR3 is built from 12 residues. The V gene lost 3 bases and the J gene lost 5 bases, with 6 bases spanning the gap. CDR1 is SGHNT and CDR2 is YENEEA in the germline V gene.

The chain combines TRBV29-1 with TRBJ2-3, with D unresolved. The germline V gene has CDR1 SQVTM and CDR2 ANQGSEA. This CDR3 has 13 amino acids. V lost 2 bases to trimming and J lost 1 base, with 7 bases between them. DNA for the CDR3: TGCAGCGTTGAATCCCAAGGCACAGATACGCAGTATTTT. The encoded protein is CSVESQGTDTQYF.

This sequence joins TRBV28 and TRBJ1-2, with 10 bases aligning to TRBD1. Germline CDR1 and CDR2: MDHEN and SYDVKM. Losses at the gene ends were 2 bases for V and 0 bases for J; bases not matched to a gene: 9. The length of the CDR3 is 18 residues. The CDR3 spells CASSLTGTGDLANYGYTF. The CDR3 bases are TGTGCCAGCAGTTTAACGGGGACAGGGGACTTAGCTAACTATGGCTACACCTTC.

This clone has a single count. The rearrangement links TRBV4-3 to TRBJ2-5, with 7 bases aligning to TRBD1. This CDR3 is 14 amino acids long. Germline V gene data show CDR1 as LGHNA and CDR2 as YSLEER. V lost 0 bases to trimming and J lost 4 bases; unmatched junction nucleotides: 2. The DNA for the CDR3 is TGCGCCAGCAGCCAAGAGAGGACAGGAGAGACCCAGTACTTC. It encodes CASSQERTGETQYF.

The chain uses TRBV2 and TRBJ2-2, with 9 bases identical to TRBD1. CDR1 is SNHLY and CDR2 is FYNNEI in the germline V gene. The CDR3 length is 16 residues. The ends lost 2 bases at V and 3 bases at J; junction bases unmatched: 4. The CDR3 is CASSETTGGDTGELFF. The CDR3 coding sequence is TGTGCCAGCAGTGAAACTACAGGGGGCGACACCGGGGAGCTGTTTTTT.

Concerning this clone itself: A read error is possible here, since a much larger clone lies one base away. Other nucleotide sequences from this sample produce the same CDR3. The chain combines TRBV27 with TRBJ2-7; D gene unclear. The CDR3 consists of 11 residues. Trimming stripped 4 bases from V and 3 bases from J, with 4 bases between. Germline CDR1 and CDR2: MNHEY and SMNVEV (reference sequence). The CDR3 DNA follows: TGTGCCAGCAGTTCAATCTACGAGCAGTACTTC. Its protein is CASSSIYEQYF.

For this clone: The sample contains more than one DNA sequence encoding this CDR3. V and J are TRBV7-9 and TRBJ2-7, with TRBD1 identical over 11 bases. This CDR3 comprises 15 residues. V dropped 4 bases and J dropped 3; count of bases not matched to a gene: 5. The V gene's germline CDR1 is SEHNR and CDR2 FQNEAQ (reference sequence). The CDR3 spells CASSSGTGGFYEQYF. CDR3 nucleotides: TGTGCCAGCAGCTCCGGGACAGGGGGTTTCTACGAGCAGTACTTC.

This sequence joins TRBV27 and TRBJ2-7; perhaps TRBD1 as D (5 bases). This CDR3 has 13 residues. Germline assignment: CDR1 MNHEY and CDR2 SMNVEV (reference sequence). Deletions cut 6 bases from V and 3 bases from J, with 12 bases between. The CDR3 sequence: CASRSGPGYEQYF. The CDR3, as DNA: TGTGCCAGCAGGTCAGGGCCCGGCTACGAGCAGTACTTC.

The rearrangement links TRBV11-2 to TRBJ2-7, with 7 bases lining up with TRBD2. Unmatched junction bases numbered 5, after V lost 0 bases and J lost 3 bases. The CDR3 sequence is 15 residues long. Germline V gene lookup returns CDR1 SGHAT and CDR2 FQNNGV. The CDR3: CASSLEAGVIYEQYF. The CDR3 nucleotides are TGTGCCAGCAGCTTAGAGGCGGGAGTTATCTACGAGCAGTACTTC. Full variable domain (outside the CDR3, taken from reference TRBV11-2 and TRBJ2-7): EAGVAQSPRYKIIEKRQSVAFWCNPISGHATLYWYQQILGQGPKLLIQFQNNGVVDDSQLPKDRFSAERLKGVDSTLKIQPAKLEDSAVYLCASSLEAGVIYEQYFGPGTRLTVT.

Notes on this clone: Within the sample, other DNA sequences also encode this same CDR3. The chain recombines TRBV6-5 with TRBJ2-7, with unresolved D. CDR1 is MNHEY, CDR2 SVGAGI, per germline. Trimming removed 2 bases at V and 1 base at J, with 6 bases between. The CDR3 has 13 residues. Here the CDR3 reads CASSYLSSYEQYF. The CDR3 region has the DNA TGTGCCAGCAGTTACCTTAGTTCCTACGAGCAGTACTTC.

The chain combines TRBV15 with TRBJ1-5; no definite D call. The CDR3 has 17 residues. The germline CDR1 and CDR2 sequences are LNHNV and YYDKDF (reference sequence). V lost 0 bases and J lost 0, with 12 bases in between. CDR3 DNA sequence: TGTGCCACCAGCAGAGATTGGGCAGACAATAGCAATCAGCCCCAGCATTTT. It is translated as CATSRDWADNSNQPQHF.

The CDR3 DNA reads TGTGCCAGCAGTCCAGGGAATTCGGGCTACGAGCAGTACTTC. Protein: CASSPGNSGYEQYF. The chain uses TRBV27 and TRBJ2-7; a possible D gene is TRBD1 (5 bases). The ends were cut back, 5 bases at V and 3 bases at J, with 14 bases in the middle. Germline CDR1 MNHEY, CDR2 SMNVEV (reference sequence). The CDR3 extends over 14 amino acids.

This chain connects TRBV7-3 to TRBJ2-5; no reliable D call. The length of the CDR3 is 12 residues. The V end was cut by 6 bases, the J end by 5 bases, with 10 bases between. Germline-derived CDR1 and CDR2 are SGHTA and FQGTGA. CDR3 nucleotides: TGTGCCAGCAGATCACTTAGGGAGACCCAGTACTTC. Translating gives CASRSLRETQYF.